A single sample gave rise to the 21 T cell receptor beta chains below, sequenced in a study of T cell responses to AZD1222 COVID-19 vaccine. TCRdb's copy holds only in-frame clones and misses some; the assay was immunoSEQ multiplex PCR. This table holds about 120,000 clones, around 90% found once. The sequences come from peripheral blood, collected on day 0 of AZD1222 vaccination. Source of these receptors: an adult in good health.

This chain uses TRBV5-4 with TRBJ1-1; D gene ambiguous. This CDR3 has 13 residues. Germline V gene data show CDR1 as SGHNT and CDR2 as YYREEE (reference sequence). V dropped 4 bases and J dropped 0 bases, with 7 bases sitting between them. The CDR3 sequence: CASSTTVNTEAFF. The CDR3 bases are TGTGCCAGCAGCACTACAGTGAACACTGAAGCTTTCTTT.

The DNA of the CDR3 is TGTGCCAGCAGCCCCGAGGGGTCCCACTTAGATACGCAGTATTTT. Its protein product is CASSPEGSHLDTQYF. The V gene is TRBV7-9, the J gene TRBJ2-3; D might be TRBD1 or TRBD2, each matching 5 bases. The germline CDR1 and CDR2 sequences are SEHNR and FQNEAQ (reference sequence). The CDR3 has 15 residues. V was shortened by 5 bases and J by 5 bases, with 17 bases between the two germline ends.

The CDR3 spells CASRKQRLAGGRTGELFF. The CDR3, as DNA: TGTGCCAGCAGAAAACAGAGGCTAGCGGGAGGTCGCACCGGGGAGCTGTTTTTT. The chain carries TRBV3-1 (or the pseudogene TRBV3-2) and TRBJ2-2, with 11 bases that match TRBD2. This CDR3 contains 18 residues. Trimming at V came to 6 bases and at J to 4 bases, leaving 13 bases not matched to a gene. The germline gives CDR1 LGHDT, CDR2 YNNKEL (reference sequence).

The chain links TRBV12-3 or TRBV12-4 to TRBJ1-5, with D uncertain. The length of the CDR3 is 12 residues. V was pared by 1 base and J by 10 bases, with 8 bases between. CDR3 in amino acids: CASSLDPSPQHF. As DNA, the CDR3 is TGTGCCAGCAGTTTAGACCCAAGCCCCCAGCATTTT.

The chain recombines TRBV27 with TRBJ1-6; the D gene is possibly TRBD1 (5 bases). The CDR3 spans 13 residues. Trimming left V 7 bases short and J 7 bases short, with 11 bases between. CDR1 and CDR2 (germline): MNHEY, SMNVEV (reference sequence). CDR3 sequence: CASTGRLNSPLHF. The DNA for the CDR3 is TGTGCCAGCACGGGGCGGTTGAATTCACCCCTCCACTTT.

The chain has TRBV2 and TRBJ2-2, with D uncertain. CDR1 is SNHLY, CDR2 FYNNEI, per germline. The CDR3 is 12 residues long. The V end was cut by 1 base, the J end by 6 bases, with 3 bases between. The CDR3 DNA is TGTGCCAGCAGTGAAGGGTCCGGGGAGCTGTTTTTT. It codes for CASSEGSGELFF.

This chain joins TRBV5-1 and TRBJ1-5; TRBD1 agrees at 7 bases. After removal of 2 bases from V and 4 bases from J, the junction contained 6 bases not matched to a gene. The CDR3 is 15 residues long. Germline CDR1 is SGHRS and CDR2 is YFSETQ. Here the CDR3 reads CASSLAGTENQPQHF. The CDR3, as DNA: TGCGCCAGCAGCTTAGCCGGGACAGAAAATCAGCCCCAGCATTTT.

This clone turned up a few times. J is TRBJ2-7 and V is TRBV27, with D maybe TRBD1 (6 bases). The CDR3 runs to 15 residues. V was trimmed by 3 bases and J by 0 bases, leaving 12 bases between them. CDR1 MNHEY and CDR2 SMNVEV come from the germline V gene (reference sequence). Here the CDR3 reads CASSLIWGPSYEQYF. The CDR3 DNA is TGTGCCAGCAGTTTGATTTGGGGGCCCTCCTACGAGCAGTACTTC.

This chain connects TRBV5-4 to TRBJ2-1; no definite D call. This CDR3 has 13 amino acids. Germline-derived CDR1 and CDR2 are SGHNT and YYREEE (reference sequence). V lost 0 bases to trimming and J lost 10 bases, with 11 bases between them. For the CDR3, the DNA is TGTGCCAGCAGCTTGGAGGCGGAGAGAGAGCAGTTCTTC. Translated: CASSLEAEREQFF.

The rearrangement links TRBV19 to TRBJ1-5, with D possibly being TRBD1 (5 bases). CDR3 length: 15 amino acids. The germline V gene has CDR1 LNHDA and CDR2 SQIVND (reference sequence). Trimming stripped 3 bases from V and 1 base from J, with 10 bases between. The CDR3 region has the DNA TGTGCCAGTAGTATGGGACCAAACAGCAATCAGCCCCAGCATTTT. It is translated as CASSMGPNSNQPQHF.

Comments on this clone: The CDR3 carries no conserved terminal phenylalanine or tryptophan, so it likely arises from a read error. The limits of the CDR3 on the DNA are not certain, so only TCRdb's listed CDR3 is given. The rearrangement uses TRBV19 and TRBJ1-1. The CDR3 spans 12 amino acids, including both terminal residues. Per the germline V gene, CDR1 is LNHDA and CDR2 is SQIVND (reference sequence). The CDR3 reads CASSKGRWDHII.

The J gene is TRBJ2-1, the V gene TRBV4-1; perhaps D is TRBD1 or TRBD2 (5 bases each). Trimming stripped 3 bases from V and 6 bases from J, with 12 bases between. Germline V gene data show CDR1 as MGHRA and CDR2 as YSYEKL. The CDR3 runs to 14 residues. CDR3 nucleotides: TGCGCCAGCAGCCAGGGACCCTTCGGCAATGAGCAGTTCTTC. Translated: CASSQGPFGNEQFF.

This chain connects TRBV27 to TRBJ1-5; D might be TRBD1 (6 bases). The CDR3 has 13 residues. Trimming pared 5 bases from V and 4 bases from J, leaving 9 bases between. CDR1 is MNHEY, CDR2 SMNVEV, per germline (reference sequence). This CDR3 is CASSGTTNQPQHF. As DNA, the CDR3 is TGTGCCAGCAGTGGGACAACTAATCAGCCCCAGCATTTT.

The chain recombines TRBV6-2 or TRBV6-3 with TRBJ2-6; D possibly corresponds to TRBD1 (6 bases). This CDR3 spans 19 amino acids. Germline CDR1 and CDR2: MNHEY and SVGEGT. V was cut by 2 bases and J by 0 bases, with 17 bases left in between. The CDR3 DNA reads as TGTGCCAGCAGTTACCAACAGGGTATGCAGGGCTCTGGGGCCAACGTCCTGACTTTC. Its protein is CASSYQQGMQGSGANVLTF.

V usage is TRBV6-1 and J usage is TRBJ2-7, with D tentatively TRBD1 (6 bases). The germline V gene has CDR1 MNHNS and CDR2 SASEGT. V was trimmed by 3 bases and J by 6 bases, leaving 18 bases between them. The CDR3 sequence is 15 residues long. CDR3 sequence (DNA): TGTGCCAGCAGTGATGACCCGGACAGAGTTTCCGAGCAGTACTTC. It encodes CASSDDPDRVSEQYF.

The CDR3 DNA reads as TGTGCCAGCAGTTACCTACGAACCGGGAGCCCCTACAATGAGCAGTTCTTC. Translated: CASSYLRTGSPYNEQFF. The gene calls are TRBV6-2 or TRBV6-3 and TRBJ2-1; D may be TRBD2 (6 bases). This CDR3 region has 17 residues. Trimming shortened V by 2 bases and J by 2 bases, and 16 bases separated the two germline ends. Germline loops: CDR1 MNHEY, CDR2 SVGEGT.

The chain links TRBV3-1 (or the pseudogene TRBV3-2) to TRBJ2-1; 10 positions agree with TRBD2. The CDR3 is made up of 17 amino acids. The germline CDR1 and CDR2 sequences are LGHDT and YNNKEL (reference sequence). Losses at the gene ends were 4 bases for V and 4 bases for J; bases not matched to a gene: 10. In nucleotides, the CDR3 is TGTGCCAGCAGCCCCCGGAGCGGGAGGGGAGGTTACAATGAGCAGTTCTTC. Translating it yields CASSPRSGRGGYNEQFF.

The V call is TRBV5-1, the J call TRBJ2-7, with unresolved D. The germline V and J ends were trimmed by 2 bases and 1 base, with 7 bases remaining between them. Germline CDR1 reads SGHRS; CDR2 reads YFSETQ. CDR3 size: 13 residues. This CDR3 reads CASSLPQSYEQYF. In DNA, the CDR3 is TGCGCCAGCAGCTTACCACAGTCCTACGAGCAGTACTTC. Using reference TRBV5-1 and TRBJ2-7 for the parts outside the CDR3, the full variable domain is KAGVTQTPRYLIKTRGQQVTLSCSPISGHRSVSWYQQTPGQGLQFLFEYFSETQRNKGNFPGRFSGRQFSNSRSEMNVSTLELGDSALYLCASSLPQSYEQYFGPGTRLTVT.

The sample holds a few counts of this clone. The genes are TRBV5-4 and TRBJ2-7; D uncertain. Germline V gene data show CDR1 as SGHNT and CDR2 as YYREEE (reference sequence). Trimming took off 4 bases at V and 6 bases at J, with 11 bases between the two ends. This CDR3 comprises 12 residues. The CDR3 sequence: CASSLKPSEQYF. CDR3 DNA: TGTGCCAGCAGCCTAAAACCCAGCGAGCAGTACTTC.

This clone showed up just once. The J gene is TRBJ2-5, the V gene TRBV24-1; a possible D gene is TRBD1 (5 bases). The CDR3 is 14 amino acids. The V end was cut by 3 bases, the J end by 0 bases, with 7 bases between. Germline CDR1 and CDR2: KGHDR and SFDVKD. CDR3 DNA: TGTGCCACCAGTGATCGCAGGGACCAAGAGACCCAGTACTTC. This codes for CATSDRRDQETQYF.

This chain joins TRBV5-1 and TRBJ1-2; 7 bases fit TRBD1. This CDR3 is 14 amino acids long. V lost 0 bases to trimming and J lost 4 bases; unmatched junction nucleotides: 3. Germline lookup yields CDR1 SGHRS and CDR2 YFSETQ. This chain's CDR3 is CASSLEGAGYGYTF. The CDR3 coding sequence is TGCGCCAGCAGCTTGGAGGGGGCTGGCTATGGCTACACCTTC.